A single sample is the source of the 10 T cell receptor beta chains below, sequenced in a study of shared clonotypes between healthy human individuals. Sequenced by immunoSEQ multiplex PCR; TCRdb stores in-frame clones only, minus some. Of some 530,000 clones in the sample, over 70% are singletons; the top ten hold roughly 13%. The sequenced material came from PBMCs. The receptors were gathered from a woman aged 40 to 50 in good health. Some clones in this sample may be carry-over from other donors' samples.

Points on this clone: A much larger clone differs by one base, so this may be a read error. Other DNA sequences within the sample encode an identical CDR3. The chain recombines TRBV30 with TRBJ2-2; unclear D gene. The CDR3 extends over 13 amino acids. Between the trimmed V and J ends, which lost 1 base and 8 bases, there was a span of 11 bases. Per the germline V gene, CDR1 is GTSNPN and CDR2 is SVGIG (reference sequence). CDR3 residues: CAWSDRRVGELFF. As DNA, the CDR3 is TGTGCCTGGAGTGACCGGCGTGTAGGGGAGCTGTTTTTT.

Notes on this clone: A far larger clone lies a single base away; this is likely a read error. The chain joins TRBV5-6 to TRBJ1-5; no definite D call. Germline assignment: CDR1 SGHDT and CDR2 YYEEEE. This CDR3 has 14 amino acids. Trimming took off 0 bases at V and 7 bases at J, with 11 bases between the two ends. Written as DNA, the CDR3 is TGTGCCAGCAGCTTGGGGCCGGGAGGACAGCCCCAGCATTTT. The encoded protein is CASSLGPGGQPQHF.

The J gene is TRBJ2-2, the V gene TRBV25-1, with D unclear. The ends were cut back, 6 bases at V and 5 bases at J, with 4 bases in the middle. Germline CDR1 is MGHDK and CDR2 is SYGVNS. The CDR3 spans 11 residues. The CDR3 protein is CASRSTGELFF. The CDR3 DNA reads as TGTGCCAGCAGGAGTACCGGGGAGCTGTTTTTT.

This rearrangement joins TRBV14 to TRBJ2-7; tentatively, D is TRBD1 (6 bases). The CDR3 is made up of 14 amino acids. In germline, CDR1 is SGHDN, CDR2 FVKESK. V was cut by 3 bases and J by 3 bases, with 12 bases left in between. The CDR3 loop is CASSHMTGIYEQYF. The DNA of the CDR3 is TGTGCCAGCAGCCACATGACAGGTATCTACGAGCAGTACTTC. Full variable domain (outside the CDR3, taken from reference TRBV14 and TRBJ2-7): EAGVTQFPSHSVIEKGQTVTLRCDPISGHDNLYWYRRVMGKEIKFLLHFVKESKQDESGMPNNRFLAERTGGTYSTLKVQPAELEDSGVYFCASSHMTGIYEQYFGPGTRLTVT.

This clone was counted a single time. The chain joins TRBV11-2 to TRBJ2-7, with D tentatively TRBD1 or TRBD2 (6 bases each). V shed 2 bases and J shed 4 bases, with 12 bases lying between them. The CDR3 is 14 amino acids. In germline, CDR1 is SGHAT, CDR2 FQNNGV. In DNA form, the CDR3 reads TGTGCCAGCAGCTTAACGGGGGCTAGTTACGAGCAGTACTTC. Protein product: CASSLTGASYEQYF.

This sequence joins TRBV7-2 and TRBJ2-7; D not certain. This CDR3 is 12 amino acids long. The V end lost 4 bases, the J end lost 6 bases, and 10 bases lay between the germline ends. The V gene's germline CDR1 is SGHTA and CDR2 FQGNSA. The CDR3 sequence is CASSYDQFEQYF. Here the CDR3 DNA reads TGTGCCAGCAGCTACGATCAGTTCGAGCAGTACTTC. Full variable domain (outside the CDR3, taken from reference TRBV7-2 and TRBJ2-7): GAGVSQSPSNKVTEKGKDVELRCDPISGHTALYWYRQSLGQGLEFLIYFQGNSAPDKSGLPSDRFSAERTGGSVSTLTIQRTQQEDSAVYLCASSYDQFEQYFGPGTRLTVT.

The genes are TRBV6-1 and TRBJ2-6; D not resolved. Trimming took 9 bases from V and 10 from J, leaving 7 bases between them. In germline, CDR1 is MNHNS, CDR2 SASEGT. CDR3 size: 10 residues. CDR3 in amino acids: CASYRNVLTF. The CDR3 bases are TGTGCCAGTTATAGGAACGTCCTGACTTTC.

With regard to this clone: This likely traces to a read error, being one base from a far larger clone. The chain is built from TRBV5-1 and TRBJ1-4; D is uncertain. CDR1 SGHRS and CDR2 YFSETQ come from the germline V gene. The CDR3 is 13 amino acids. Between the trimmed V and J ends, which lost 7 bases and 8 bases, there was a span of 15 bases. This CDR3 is CASQPCPEEKLFF. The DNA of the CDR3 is TGCGCCAGCCAACCGTGTCCCGAGGAAAAACTGTTTTTT.

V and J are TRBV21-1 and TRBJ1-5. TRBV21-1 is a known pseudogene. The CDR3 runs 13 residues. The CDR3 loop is CASSNCGREPQHF. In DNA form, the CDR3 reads TGTGCCAGCAGCAATTGCGGGAGGGAGCCCCAGCATTTT.

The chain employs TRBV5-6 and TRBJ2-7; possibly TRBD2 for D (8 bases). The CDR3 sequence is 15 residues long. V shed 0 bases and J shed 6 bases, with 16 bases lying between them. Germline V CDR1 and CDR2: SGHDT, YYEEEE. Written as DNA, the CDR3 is TGTGCCAGCAGCTTGGCCGGGAGGGGGCGCTCCGAGCAGTACTTC. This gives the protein CASSLAGRGRSEQYF.